The clone carrying this T cell receptor (beta chain) was detected only once. The antigen remains unidentified. These data belong to a study of blood T cells in healthy people across ages. Overall study results and limits: Roughly linear declines in TCR beta diversity per million T cells occurred with age.

Germline-derived CDR1 and CDR2 are MDHEN and SYDVKM. The germline V and J ends were trimmed by 2 bases and 4 bases, with 5 bases remaining between them. The CDR3 is made up of 12 amino acids. The use of a sample-barcoded 5' primer and a J-beta primer mix characterized a second PCR of roughly 6 to 12 cycles. TCRdb re-analysed the 5' RACE reads in MiXCR, keeping a single row per CDR3 protein. Of roughly 1.4 million distinct CDR3 sequences in the sample, around 55% were seen once. A minimum of 7 million PBMCs was isolated per sample. The TCR comes from a man younger than 35 in good health. V usage is TRBV28 and J usage is TRBJ2-5; D unresolved. Sequenced input: blood. In DNA form, the CDR3 reads TGTGCCAGCAGTTTAAATGCAGAGACCCAGTACTTC. Amino acids: CASSLNAETQYF.